Below, 31 T cell receptor beta chains from the same sample are listed, as sequenced in a study. In TCRdb, the 5' RACE reads were re-called with MiXCR into one record per CDR3 protein. The top ten hold 4.3% of the sample, which has 8,900 or so distinct CDR3 sequences, 65% to 70% seen once. Sequencing used tumor-infiltrating naive CD4+ T cells sorted from the breast tumor. Subset specified: naive CD4+ T cells, CD4+CD45RA+CD25-. These receptors came from a female donor with breast cancer.

The CDR3 protein is CASSLSDGEKLFF. CDR3 DNA sequence: TGTGCCAGCAGCTTATCAGACGGTGAAAAACTGTTTTTT. The rearrangement joins TRBV7-9 to TRBJ1-4; no clear D gene. Germline lookup yields CDR1 SEHNR and CDR2 FQNEAQ (reference sequence). The CDR3 length is 13 residues. V lost 2 bases and J lost 7, with 8 bases in between.

The chain employs TRBV12-3 or TRBV12-4 and TRBJ2-7; 14 nucleotides agree with TRBD2. CDR3 length equals 18 residues. The trim removed 5 bases at V and 3 bases at J, leaving 12 bases unmatched. Here the CDR3 DNA reads TGTGCCAGCAGTCTGAAATTGCCCGGACTAGCGGGAGGCTACGAGCAGTACTTC. Its protein is CASSLKLPGLAGGYEQYF.

The V call is TRBV6-1, the J call TRBJ1-2; unclear D gene. Trimming removed 3 bases at V and 6 bases at J, with 5 bases between. CDR3 length equals 11 residues. Germline V gene sequence: CDR1 MNHNS, CDR2 SASEGT. The DNA for the CDR3 is TGTGCCAGCAGTGATGGGAATGGCTACACCTTC. It encodes CASSDGNGYTF.

This clonotype is classed as large. The J gene is TRBJ2-1, the V gene TRBV29-1; 10 bases map to TRBD1. V shed 2 bases and J 3 bases; nucleotides not matched to a gene: 1. The CDR3 has 14 residues. Germline CDR1 is SQVTM and CDR2 is ANQGSEA. The CDR3 coding sequence is TGCAGCGTTGAACGGGACAGGGGCTACAATGAGCAGTTCTTC. Its protein is CSVERDRGYNEQFF.

This clonotype was found a few times. At one boundary the junction diverges from the germline segment, which might be a read error. The CDR3 coding sequence is TGTGCTAGCAGCCTTACGGAGAGCAGCACTGAAGCTTTCTTT. It specifies CASSLTESSTEAFF. The chain carries TRBV7-7 and TRBJ1-1; D gene uncertain. This CDR3 is built from 14 residues. CDR1 SSHAT and CDR2 FNYEAQ come from the germline V gene (reference sequence).

This clonotype has a handful of counts. The chain couples TRBV7-9 to TRBJ2-1, with D possibly TRBD1 on 5 matching bases. CDR3 length: 18 residues. CDR1 is SEHNR and CDR2 is FQNEAQ in the germline V gene (reference sequence). V lost 2 bases to trimming and J lost 3 bases, with 20 bases between them. CDR3 sequence (DNA): TGTGCCAGCAGCTTACGACCCCGGACAACTAATAACTACAATGAGCAGTTCTTC. It codes for CASSLRPRTTNNYNEQFF.

The chain uses TRBV6-5 and TRBJ2-7; 9 bases agree with TRBD1. V gave up 2 bases and J gave up 2 bases; unmatched junction bases: 4. Looked up from germline, CDR1 is MNHEY and CDR2 is SVGAGI. The CDR3 has 15 residues. The CDR3 nucleotides read TGTGCCAGCAGTTACCGTGACAGGGGGACCTACGAGCAGTACTTC. The encoded protein is CASSYRDRGTYEQYF.

The chain uses TRBV12-3 or TRBV12-4 and TRBJ2-7; D is possibly TRBD1 or TRBD2 (5 bases each). V lost 6 bases to trimming and J lost 2 bases, with 14 bases between them. CDR3 length: 14 residues. The CDR3 nucleotides are TGTGCCAGCAGCCGACGGGACGGAACCTACGAGCAGTACTTC. This encodes CASSRRDGTYEQYF.

This chain links TRBV6-5 with TRBJ2-7, with D possibly matching TRBD1 (5 bases). V dropped 8 bases and J dropped 2 bases, with 16 bases sitting between them. The CDR3 is made up of 14 amino acids. In germline, CDR1 is MNHEY, CDR2 SVGAGI. The CDR3 loop reads CASPNGDRAYEQYF. CDR3 bases: TGTGCCAGCCCTAATGGAGACAGAGCCTACGAGCAGTACTTC.

A few counts support this clonotype. This chain joins TRBV6-5 and TRBJ1-1, with unresolved D. There are 13 residues in the CDR3. From germline, CDR1 is MNHEY and CDR2 SVGAGI. V was pared by 7 bases and J by 4 bases, with 13 bases between. In DNA, the CDR3 is TGTGCCAGCAAGATCCGGAGCTCCACTGAAGCTTTCTTT. It is translated as CASKIRSSTEAFF.

This clonotype was observed a single time. The gene calls are TRBV20-1 and TRBJ2-3; possible D gene TRBD1, 5 bases. This CDR3 has 14 amino acids. Germline CDR1 reads DFQATT; CDR2 reads SNEGSKA (reference sequence). Trimming removed 4 bases at V and 0 bases at J, with 11 bases between. The CDR3, as DNA: TGCAGTGCTATGCGACAGTCCAGCACAGATACGCAGTATTTT. It yields the protein CSAMRQSSTDTQYF.

This clonotype has just a few counts. CDR3 nucleotide sequence: TGCAGTGCTAGACCTGGGACAGCCGAGCAGTACTTC. Translating gives CSARPGTAEQYF. The chain employs TRBV20-1 and TRBJ2-7, with 7 positions matching TRBD1. The CDR3 extends over 12 amino acids. The ends lost 2 bases at V and 6 bases at J; junction bases unmatched: 4. The germline V gene encodes CDR1 DFQATT and CDR2 SNEGSKA (reference sequence).

This clonotype was observed a handful of times. This chain joins TRBV6-6 and TRBJ1-1, with D perhaps matching TRBD1 (5 bases). V was pared by 2 bases and J by 6 bases, with 13 bases between. From germline, CDR1 is MNHNY and CDR2 SVGAGI (reference sequence). CDR3 size: 14 residues. This CDR3 reads CASSYEGEIAEAFF. As DNA, the CDR3 is TGTGCCAGCAGTTACGAAGGGGAGATCGCTGAAGCTTTCTTT.

This chain uses TRBV24-1 with TRBJ2-1; D may match TRBD1 or TRBD2 (6 bases each). This CDR3 is 14 amino acids long. V dropped 7 bases and J dropped 4 bases, with 13 bases sitting between them. The germline V gene has CDR1 KGHDR and CDR2 SFDVKD. The CDR3 nucleotides are TGTGCCACCAGGTCGGGGGCGAAGTACAATGAGCAGTTCTTC. Translated, it gives CATRSGAKYNEQFF.

The rearrangement joins TRBV20-1 to TRBJ2-1, with 9 bases aligning to TRBD1. The CDR3 consists of 15 residues. J was trimmed by 5 bases and V by 6 bases; bases with no gene match: 11. Germline loops: CDR1 DFQATT, CDR2 SNEGSKA (reference sequence). The CDR3 region has the DNA TGCAGTGCCACTACAGCGGGACAGGGAAACAATGAGCAGTTCTTC. Its translation is CSATTAGQGNNEQFF.

The chain employs TRBV6-5 and TRBJ1-2; unclear D gene. This CDR3 has 14 residues. Looked up from germline, CDR1 is MNHEY and CDR2 is SVGAGI. V was pared by 5 bases and J by 4 bases, with 14 bases between. CDR3 residues: CASSHSLAGYGYTF. CDR3 nucleotides: TGTGCCAGCAGTCATTCGTTGGCAGGCTATGGCTACACCTTC.

This clonotype was picked up a small number of times. The gene calls are TRBV20-1 and TRBJ2-7; D is possibly TRBD1 or TRBD2 (5 bases each). CDR1 and CDR2 from the germline V gene are DFQATT and SNEGSKA (reference sequence). CDR3 length: 14 residues. Between the trimmed V and J ends, which lost 6 bases and 7 bases, there was a span of 22 bases. This CDR3 reads CSAQNPGPPGEQYF. The CDR3 bases are TGCAGTGCACAAAACCCGGGACCTCCGGGGGAGCAGTACTTC.

This chain joins TRBV12-3 or TRBV12-4 and TRBJ1-1, with a tentative D call TRBD1 (6 bases). The germline V and J ends were trimmed by 6 bases and 6 bases, with 11 bases remaining between them. This CDR3 spans 12 amino acids. The chain's CDR3 is CASRARQAEAFF. DNA for the CDR3: TGTGCCAGCAGAGCCCGACAGGCTGAAGCTTTCTTT.

The V and J genes are TRBV7-9 and TRBJ2-7; D possibly corresponds to TRBD2 (6 bases). Germline values: CDR1 SEHNR, CDR2 FQNEAQ (reference sequence). This CDR3 contains 16 residues. V gave up 2 bases and J gave up 0 bases, with 14 bases separating them. For the CDR3, the DNA is TGTGCCAGCAGCTTATTGAGCGGGCAGAGCTCCTACGAGCAGTACTTC. It encodes CASSLLSGQSSYEQYF.

The V and J genes are TRBV5-1 and TRBJ1-4, with D hard to call. CDR3 length: 15 residues. V lost 0 bases, J lost 3 bases, and 9 bases lay in between. CDR1 is SGHRS, CDR2 YFSETQ, per germline. CDR3 sequence: CASSLDGVANEKLFF. CDR3 DNA sequence: TGCGCCAGCAGCTTGGACGGGGTGGCTAATGAAAAACTGTTTTTT. The full variable domain, rest sourced from reference TRBV5-1 and TRBJ1-4, is KAGVTQTPRYLIKTRGQQVTLSCSPISGHRSVSWYQQTPGQGLQFLFEYFSETQRNKGNFPGRFSGRQFSNSRSEMNVSTLELGDSALYLCASSLDGVANEKLFFGSGTQLSVL.

The rearrangement uses TRBV7-2 and TRBJ2-4; the D is unclear. CDR1 and CDR2 (germline): SGHTA, FQGNSA. With 1 base removed from V and 1 base from J, the gap between germline ends came to 14 bases. The CDR3 sequence is 17 residues long. CDR3: CASSLDRLVSAKNIQYF. CDR3 sequence (DNA): TGTGCCAGCAGCTTAGATCGGTTGGTAAGCGCCAAAAACATTCAGTACTTC.

The J gene is TRBJ1-1, the V gene TRBV7-2; 10 nucleotides align to TRBD1. V lost 5 bases to trimming and J lost 2 bases; unmatched junction nucleotides: 8. The length of the CDR3 is 16 residues. CDR1 is SGHTA, CDR2 FQGNSA, per germline. CDR3 coding DNA: TGTGCCAGCAGCGTAATGGACAGGGGGACCAACACTGAAGCTTTCTTT. Its protein is CASSVMDRGTNTEAFF. The variable domain in full, completed from reference TRBV7-2 and TRBJ1-1, reads GAGVSQSPSNKVTEKGKDVELRCDPISGHTALYWYRQSLGQGLEFLIYFQGNSAPDKSGLPSDRFSAERTGGSVSTLTIQRTQQEDSAVYLCASSVMDRGTNTEAFFGQGTRLTVV.

J is TRBJ2-3 and V is TRBV12-3 or TRBV12-4; no definite D call. The CDR3 spans 13 residues. V lost 5 bases and J 2 bases, leaving 8 bases between the germline ends. The CDR3 loop is CASSTRTTDTQYF. CDR3 nucleotide sequence: TGTGCCAGCAGTACAAGGACCACAGATACGCAGTATTTT.

The rearrangement joins TRBV30 to TRBJ2-3; D unresolved. The V end lost 4 bases, the J end lost 2 bases, and 13 bases lay between the germline ends. The germline gives CDR1 GTSNPN, CDR2 SVGIG (reference sequence). The CDR3 covers 14 residues. CDR3 DNA sequence: TGTGCCTGGACCAAAGGGTATTCCACAGATACGCAGTATTTT. It codes for CAWTKGYSTDTQYF.

The J gene is TRBJ2-2, the V gene TRBV6-5; D unclear. The CDR3 is 12 residues long. The ends were cut back, 6 bases at V and 6 bases at J, with 8 bases in the middle. Per the germline V gene, CDR1 is MNHEY and CDR2 is SVGAGI. The CDR3 here is CASRLWSGELFF. Here the CDR3 DNA reads TGTGCCAGCAGACTTTGGTCCGGGGAGCTGTTTTTT.

The chain has TRBV12-3 or TRBV12-4 and TRBJ2-5; TRBD2 matches 8 bases. Trimming removed 7 bases from V and 5 bases from J; junction bases left unmatched: 12. CDR3 length: 15 residues. The CDR3 protein is CASTSGTRLQETQYF. As DNA, the CDR3 is TGTGCCAGCACCTCCGGGACTAGGTTACAGGAGACCCAGTACTTC.

The chain carries TRBV12-3 or TRBV12-4 and TRBJ1-5, with D perhaps TRBD1 (5 bases). The CDR3 sequence is 14 residues long. Between the trimmed V and J ends, which lost 4 bases and 5 bases, there was a span of 12 bases. CDR3 sequence: CASSSWGNHQPQHF. The DNA for the CDR3 is TGTGCCAGCAGTTCCTGGGGGAACCATCAGCCCCAGCATTTT.

There are a few counts of this clonotype. The chain carries TRBV5-1 and TRBJ2-7, with TRBD2 matching over 10 bases. V shed 4 bases, J shed 9 bases, and the junction held 13 bases outside the gene matches. Germline CDR1 is SGHRS and CDR2 is YFSETQ. The CDR3 loop spans 15 amino acids. The CDR3 spells CASSQESGRAYTQYF. The CDR3 DNA follows: TGCGCCAGCAGCCAAGAGAGCGGGAGGGCCTATACGCAGTACTTC.

The gene calls are TRBV27 and TRBJ1-2, with 8 bases identical to TRBD1. The CDR3 consists of 15 residues. Germline V gene lookup returns CDR1 MNHEY and CDR2 SMNVEV (reference sequence). The trim removed 5 bases at V and 4 bases at J, leaving 9 bases unmatched. The CDR3 sequence: CASSPSDRELYGYTF. CDR3 coding DNA: TGTGCCAGCAGTCCCTCGGACAGGGAGCTCTATGGCTACACCTTC.

V usage is TRBV12-3 or TRBV12-4 and J usage is TRBJ2-2, with unresolved D. The V gene lost 2 bases and the J gene lost 3 bases, with 4 bases spanning the gap. The CDR3 consists of 13 residues. As DNA, the CDR3 is TGTGCCAGCAGTTTAAGGGACACCGGGGAGCTGTTTTTT. Translated: CASSLRDTGELFF.

This clonotype was detected once. The V call is TRBV12-3 or TRBV12-4, the J call TRBJ2-1, with 7 bases lining up with TRBD2. The CDR3 length is 14 residues. V shed 3 bases, J shed 9 bases, and the junction held 8 bases outside the gene matches. CDR3 sequence (DNA): TGTGCCAGCAGTTTGATCCAGCGGGAAAGTGAGCAGTTCTTC. It specifies CASSLIQRESEQFF.